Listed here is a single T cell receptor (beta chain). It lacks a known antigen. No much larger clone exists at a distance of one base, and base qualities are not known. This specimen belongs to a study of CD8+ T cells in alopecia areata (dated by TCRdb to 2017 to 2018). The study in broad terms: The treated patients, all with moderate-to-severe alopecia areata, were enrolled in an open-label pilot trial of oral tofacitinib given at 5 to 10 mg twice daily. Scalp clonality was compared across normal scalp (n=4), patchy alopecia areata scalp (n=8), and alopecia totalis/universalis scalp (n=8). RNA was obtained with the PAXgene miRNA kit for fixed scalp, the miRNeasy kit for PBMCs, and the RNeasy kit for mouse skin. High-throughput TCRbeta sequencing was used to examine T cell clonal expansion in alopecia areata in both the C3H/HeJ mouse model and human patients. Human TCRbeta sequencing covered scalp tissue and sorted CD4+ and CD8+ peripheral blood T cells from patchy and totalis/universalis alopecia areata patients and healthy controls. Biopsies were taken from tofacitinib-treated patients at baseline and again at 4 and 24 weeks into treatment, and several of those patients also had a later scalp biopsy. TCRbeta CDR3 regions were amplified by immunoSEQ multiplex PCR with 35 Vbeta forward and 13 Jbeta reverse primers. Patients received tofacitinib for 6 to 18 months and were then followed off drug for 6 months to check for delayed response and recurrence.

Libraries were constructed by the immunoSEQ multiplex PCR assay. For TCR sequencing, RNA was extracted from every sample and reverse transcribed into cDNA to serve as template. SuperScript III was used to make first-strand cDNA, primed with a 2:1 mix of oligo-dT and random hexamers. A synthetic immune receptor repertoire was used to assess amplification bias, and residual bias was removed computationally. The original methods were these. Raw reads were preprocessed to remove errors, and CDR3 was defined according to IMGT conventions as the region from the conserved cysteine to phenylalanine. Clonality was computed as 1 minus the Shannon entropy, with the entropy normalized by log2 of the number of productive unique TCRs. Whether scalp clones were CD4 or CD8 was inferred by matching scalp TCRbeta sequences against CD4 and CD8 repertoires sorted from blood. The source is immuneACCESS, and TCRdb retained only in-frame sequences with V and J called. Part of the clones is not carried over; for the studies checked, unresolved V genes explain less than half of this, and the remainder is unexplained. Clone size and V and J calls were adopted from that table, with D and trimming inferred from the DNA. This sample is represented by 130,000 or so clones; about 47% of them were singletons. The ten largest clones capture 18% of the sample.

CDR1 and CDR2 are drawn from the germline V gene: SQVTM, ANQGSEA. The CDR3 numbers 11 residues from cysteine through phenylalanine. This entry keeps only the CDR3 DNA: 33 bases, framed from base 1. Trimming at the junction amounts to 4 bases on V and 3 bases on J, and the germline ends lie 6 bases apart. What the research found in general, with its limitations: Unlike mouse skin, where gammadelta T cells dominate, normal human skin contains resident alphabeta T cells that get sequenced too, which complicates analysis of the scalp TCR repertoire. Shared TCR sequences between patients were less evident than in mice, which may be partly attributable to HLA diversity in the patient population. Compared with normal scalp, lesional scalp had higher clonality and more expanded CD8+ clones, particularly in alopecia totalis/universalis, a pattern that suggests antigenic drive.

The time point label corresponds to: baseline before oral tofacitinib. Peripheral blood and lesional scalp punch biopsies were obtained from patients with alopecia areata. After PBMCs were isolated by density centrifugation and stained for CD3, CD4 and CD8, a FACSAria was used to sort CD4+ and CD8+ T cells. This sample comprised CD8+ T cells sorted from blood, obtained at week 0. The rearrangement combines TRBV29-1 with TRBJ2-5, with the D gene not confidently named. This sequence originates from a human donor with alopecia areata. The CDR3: CSVVAEETQYF. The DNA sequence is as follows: TGCAGCGTTGTGGCAGAAGAGACCCAGTACTTC.